Listed here is a single T cell receptor (beta chain). This clonotype was observed a single time. The antigen it recognizes is unknown. No base quality values were provided; no much bigger clone lies one nucleotide off. Evidence from a single read is weak. This sample is drawn from a study of T-cell memory formation after mild COVID-19 (dated by TCRdb to the early 2020s). Regarding the complete study: TCR sequence clusters from the two donors were largely donor specific. In a couple of donors, T-cell clones that expanded and contracted after mild COVID-19 were followed by sequencing TCRalpha and TCRbeta repertoires longitudinally. Two young, previously healthy adult volunteers made up the cohort, one male and one female.

Instrument on record: Illumina NovaSeq 6000. Using 5'RACE with constant-segment primers, TCRalpha and TCRbeta cDNA libraries were constructed, with sample barcodes and unique molecular identifiers added in the process. RNA was extracted from every sample with Trizol reagent. Library amplification was performed in two PCR steps, and a second sample barcode and Illumina TruSeq adapters were introduced in the second step. Libraries were sequenced on an Illumina NovaSeq with 2 x 150 bp paired-end reads. Per the authors' processing: Demultiplexing of reads and collapsing into UMI-guided consensus sequences were performed with migec v1.2.7. Using mixcr v2.1.11, the UMI consensuses were aligned to TRA and TRB V and J templates and assembled into clonotypes. Clonotypes were classified as expanded or contracted when called significant by both edgeR and NoisET, with noise models trained on biological replicates. For edgeR calls, the thresholds were a false discovery rate-adjusted p below 0.01 and a log2 fold-change of 1. As an exploratory analysis of dynamics, max-normalized trajectories of the 1000 most abundant clonotypes were examined with PCA combined with hierarchical clustering. Separately sequenced CD4+ and CD8+ repertoires were used to assign the CD4 or CD8 phenotype of responding clones. The public reads were reprocessed in TCRdb via fastp at Q25 and MiXCR, keeping in-frame beta chains. Under each unique CDR3 protein, matching rows form one entry showing the most common genes and DNA. TCRdb, rather than the study authors, made the V and J calls. In this sample the table shows under 450,000 distinct CDR3 sequences, 20% to 30% of which occur a single time. The leading ten clones occupy around 14% of the sample.

Points the paper makes about the study in general: SARS-CoV-2 specificity of the second-wave clones peaking on day 37 was not confirmed. Contracting CD4+ clones were found mainly in CM and EM memory subsets, while CD8+ clones were enriched in EMRA. Only a couple of mild cases were covered in the study, and larger cohorts including severe cases with pre-infection samples were considered necessary. Clones that contracted from day 15 to 85 showed balanced CD4/CD8 phenotypes, whereas a second wave of clones that expanded from day 15 to 37 leaned towards CD4+. Some responding clones were found in pre-infection memory, which suggests that pre-existing cross-reactive memory T cells took part in the SARS-CoV-2 response.

Ficoll-Paque density gradient centrifugation was used to isolate PBMCs. The germline V gene (reference sequence) specifies SGHAT as CDR1 and FQDESV as CDR2. Cut back by 3 bases and 2 bases, the V and J ends lie 14 bases apart. The cysteine opens and the phenylalanine closes a CDR3 of 15 amino acids. Of the read, only the CDR3 DNA is kept; its 45 bases are in frame from base 1. Input material: PBMCs or a T cell subset sorted from them (not recorded which). The receptor comes from an adult woman who had mild COVID-19 (a few samples of this study predate the infection). The sample titles of this study are shuffled in the database, so cell type and time point are left out; the donor was told from shared clones. The chain links TRBV11-1 with TRBJ2-7, and TRBD2 may be the D gene, going by 5 matching bases. The CDR3 amino acid sequence is: CASSLRNSETYEQYF. The DNA sequence is TGTGCCAGCAGCTTGAGAAATAGCGAGACCTACGAGCAGTACTTC.